The next 7 T cell receptor beta chains were all read from a single sample in a study of cytomegalovirus exposure and HLA in healthy donors. The study ran its PCR with 60 Vbeta and 13 Jbeta primers. Only in-frame clones appear in the TCRdb table, and some are missing; sequencing was by immunoSEQ multiplex PCR. Counted here are 53,000 or so clones, roughly 75% occurring once; the ten biggest clones make up almost 7%. Sequencing was performed on PBMCs. The receptors were gathered from a man aged 25-45 years in good health and CMV-seropositive.

This clone was detected ten times or more. The chain uses TRBV6-1 and TRBJ2-7, with D possibly TRBD1 on 6 matching bases. The CDR3 spans 15 residues. The V end lost 7 bases, the J end lost 0 bases, and 16 bases lay between the germline ends. Germline V gives CDR1 MNHNS, CDR2 SASEGT. CDR3: CASIPRQDSSYEQYF. DNA for the CDR3: TGTGCCAGCATCCCTCGCCAGGACAGCTCCTACGAGCAGTACTTC.

V and J are TRBV4-3 and TRBJ1-2, with TRBD1 matching 7 bases. CDR1 and CDR2 from the germline V gene are LGHNA and YSLEER. The CDR3 contains 14 residues. After removal of 0 bases from V and 3 bases from J, the junction contained 1 base not matched to a gene. The CDR3 DNA reads as TGCGCCAGCAGCCAAGACAGGGGGGACTATGGCTACACCTTC. It translates to CASSQDRGDYGYTF.

The chain links TRBV4-2 to TRBJ2-1; 8 bases agree with TRBD2. The germline CDR1 and CDR2 sequences are LGHNA and YNFKEQ. Trimming took 9 bases from V and 0 from J; bases not matched to a gene: 16. The CDR3 is 18 residues long. CDR3 bases: TGTGCCAGTAATCGGGAAGCGGGGGCCCCGAGCTCCTACAATGAGCAGTTCTTC. It encodes CASNREAGAPSSYNEQFF.

The chain is built from TRBV6-1 and TRBJ1-1, with D tentatively TRBD1 (5 bases). CDR1 is MNHNS and CDR2 is SASEGT in the germline V gene. The CDR3 has 12 amino acids. V dropped 6 bases and J dropped 8 bases, with 13 bases sitting between them. CDR3 region: CASRRGFGEAFF. DNA for the CDR3: TGTGCCAGCAGAAGGGGCTTCGGCGAAGCTTTCTTT.

This chain connects TRBV5-1 to TRBJ1-2, with D unclear. Germline CDR1 and CDR2: SGHRS and YFSETQ. The CDR3 spans 16 residues. Trimming cost V 0 bases and J 2 bases, with 14 bases left between them. The CDR3 loop is CASSLADALRNYGYTF. CDR3 nucleotide sequence: TGCGCCAGCAGCTTGGCCGATGCACTACGAAACTATGGCTACACCTTC.

The CDR3 DNA sequence: TGTGCCAGCAGTCCCGGGGTTGGACGCCCGGGGTTCTTT. Translation: CASSPGVGRPGFF. J is TRBJ1-1 and V is TRBV7-3; D not resolved. V was shortened by 6 bases and J by 14 bases, with 22 bases between the two germline ends. Germline values: CDR1 SGHTA, CDR2 FQGTGA. This CDR3 region has 13 residues.

For the CDR3, the DNA is TGCGCCAGCAGCTTGGCGGGACAGGGGTACGAGCAGTACTTC. Its translation: CASSLAGQGYEQYF. The V gene is TRBV5-1, the J gene TRBJ2-7; 10 nucleotides match TRBD1. V was pared by 0 bases and J by 4 bases, with 1 base of the junction left unmatched. The CDR3 is 14 amino acids. Germline V CDR1 and CDR2: SGHRS, YFSETQ.